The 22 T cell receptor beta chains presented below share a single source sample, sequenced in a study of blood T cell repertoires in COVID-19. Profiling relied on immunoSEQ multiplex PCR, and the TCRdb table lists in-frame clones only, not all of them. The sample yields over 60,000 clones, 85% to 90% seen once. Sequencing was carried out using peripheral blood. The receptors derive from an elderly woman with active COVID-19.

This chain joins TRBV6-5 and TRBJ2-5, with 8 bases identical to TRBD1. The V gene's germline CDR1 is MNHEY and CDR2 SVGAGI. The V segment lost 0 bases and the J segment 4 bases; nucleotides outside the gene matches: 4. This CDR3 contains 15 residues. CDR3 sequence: CASSYSRDRRETQYF. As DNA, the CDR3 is TGTGCCAGCAGTTACTCTCGGGACAGGCGAGAGACCCAGTACTTC.

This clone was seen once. CDR3 in DNA: TGTGCCAGCGGGGCCCAGAAACAGAAAAATCAGCCCCAGCATTTT. It specifies CASGAQKQKNQPQHF. The chain joins TRBV2 to TRBJ1-5; D perhaps matches TRBD1 (5 bases). V was clipped by 8 bases and J by 4 bases, with 18 bases between them. The CDR3 extends over 15 amino acids. In germline, CDR1 is SNHLY, CDR2 FYNNEI.

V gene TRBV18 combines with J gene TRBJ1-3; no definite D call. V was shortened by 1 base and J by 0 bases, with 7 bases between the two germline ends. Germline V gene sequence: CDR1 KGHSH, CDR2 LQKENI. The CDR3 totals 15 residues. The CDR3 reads CASSPRIFSGNTIYF. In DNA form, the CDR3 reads TGTGCCAGCTCACCACGTATCTTCTCTGGAAACACCATATATTTT.

The DNA of the CDR3 is TGTGCCAGCAGCTTAGGTGGGGAGGGGGGAAACATTCAGTACTTC. Its translation: CASSLGGEGGNIQYF. The chain has TRBV5-4 and TRBJ2-4; TRBD2 is a possible D gene (7 bases). V was cut by 2 bases and J by 6 bases, with 15 bases left in between. This CDR3 is 15 amino acids long. Germline V CDR1 and CDR2: SGHNT, YYREEE (reference sequence).

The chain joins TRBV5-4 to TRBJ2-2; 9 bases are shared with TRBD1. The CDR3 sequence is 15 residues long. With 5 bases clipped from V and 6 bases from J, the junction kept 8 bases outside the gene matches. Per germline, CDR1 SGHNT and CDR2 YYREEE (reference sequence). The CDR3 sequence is CASSLMTGGAGELFF. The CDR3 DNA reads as TGTGCCAGCAGTTTAATGACAGGGGGGGCCGGGGAGCTGTTTTTT.

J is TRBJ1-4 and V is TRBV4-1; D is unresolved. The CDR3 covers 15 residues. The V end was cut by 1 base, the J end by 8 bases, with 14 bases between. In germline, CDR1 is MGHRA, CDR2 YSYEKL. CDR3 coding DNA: TGCGCCAGCAGCCAAGGAGGCCAATCCGGGGAAAAACTGTTTTTT. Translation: CASSQGGQSGEKLFF.

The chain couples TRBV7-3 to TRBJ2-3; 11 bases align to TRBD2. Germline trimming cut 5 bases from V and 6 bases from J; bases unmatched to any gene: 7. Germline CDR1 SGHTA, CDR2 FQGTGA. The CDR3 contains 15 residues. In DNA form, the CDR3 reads TGTGCCAGCAGCCCCGGGTCTAGCGGGGGGGATACGCAGTATTTT. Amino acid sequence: CASSPGSSGGDTQYF.

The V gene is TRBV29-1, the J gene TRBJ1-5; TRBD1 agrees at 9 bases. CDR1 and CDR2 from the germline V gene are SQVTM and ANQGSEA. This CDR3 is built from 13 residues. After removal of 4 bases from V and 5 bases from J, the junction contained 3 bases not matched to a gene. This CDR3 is CSVGTGDHQPQHF. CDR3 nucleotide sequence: TGCAGCGTTGGGACAGGGGACCATCAGCCCCAGCATTTT.

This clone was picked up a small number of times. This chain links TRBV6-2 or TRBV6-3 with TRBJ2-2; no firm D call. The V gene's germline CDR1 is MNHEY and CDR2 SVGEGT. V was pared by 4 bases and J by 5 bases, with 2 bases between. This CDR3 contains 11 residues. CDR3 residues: CASSSTGELFF. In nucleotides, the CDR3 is TGTGCCAGCAGTTCTACCGGGGAGCTGTTTTTT.

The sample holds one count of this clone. CDR3 bases: TGCAGCGTTGCACTAGCCGCCGGGGAGCTGTTTTTT. This encodes CSVALAAGELFF. The rearrangement links TRBV29-1 to TRBJ2-2, with TRBD2 as a possible D gene (6 bases). Trimming pared 4 bases from V and 6 bases from J, leaving 9 bases between. CDR1 is SQVTM and CDR2 is ANQGSEA in the germline V gene. CDR3 size: 12 residues.

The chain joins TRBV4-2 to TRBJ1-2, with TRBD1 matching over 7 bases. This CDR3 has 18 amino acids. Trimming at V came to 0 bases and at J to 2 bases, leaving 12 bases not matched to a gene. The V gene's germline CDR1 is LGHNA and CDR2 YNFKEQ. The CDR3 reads CASSQDYLTWDRNYGYTF. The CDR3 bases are TGTGCCAGCAGCCAAGATTACCTGACCTGGGACAGAAACTATGGCTACACCTTC.

CDR3 loop: CASSLAGGAGANVLTF. CDR3 in DNA: TGTGCCAGCTCCCTAGCGGGAGGAGCTGGGGCCAACGTCCTGACTTTC. The rearrangement joins TRBV7-3 to TRBJ2-6, with 11 bases identical to TRBD2. The CDR3 has 16 residues. CDR1 and CDR2 (germline): SGHTA, FQGTGA. Trimming at V came to 8 bases and at J to 2 bases, leaving 5 bases not matched to a gene.

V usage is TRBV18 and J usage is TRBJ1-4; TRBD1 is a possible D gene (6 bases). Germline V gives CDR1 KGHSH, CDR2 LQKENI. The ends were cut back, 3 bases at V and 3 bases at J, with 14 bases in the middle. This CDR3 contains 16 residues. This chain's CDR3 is CASSPEWGLANEKLFF. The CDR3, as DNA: TGTGCCAGCTCACCTGAATGGGGGCTGGCTAATGAAAAACTGTTTTTT.

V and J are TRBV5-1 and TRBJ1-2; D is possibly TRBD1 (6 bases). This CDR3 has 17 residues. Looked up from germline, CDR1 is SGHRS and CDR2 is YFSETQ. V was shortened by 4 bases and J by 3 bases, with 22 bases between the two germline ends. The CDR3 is CASSPLQGTFRYYGYTF. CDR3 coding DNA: TGCGCCAGCAGCCCCTTACAGGGAACATTCAGGTACTATGGCTACACCTTC.

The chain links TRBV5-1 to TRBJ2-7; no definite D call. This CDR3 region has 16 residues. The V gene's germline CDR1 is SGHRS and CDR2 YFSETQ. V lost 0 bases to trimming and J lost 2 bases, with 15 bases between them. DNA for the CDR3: TGCGCCAGCAGCTTGGATGGCTACTACTCAACCTACGAGCAGTACTTC. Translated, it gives CASSLDGYYSTYEQYF. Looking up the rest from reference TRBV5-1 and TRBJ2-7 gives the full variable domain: KAGVTQTPRYLIKTRGQQVTLSCSPISGHRSVSWYQQTPGQGLQFLFEYFSETQRNKGNFPGRFSGRQFSNSRSEMNVSTLELGDSALYLCASSLDGYYSTYEQYFGPGTRLTVT.

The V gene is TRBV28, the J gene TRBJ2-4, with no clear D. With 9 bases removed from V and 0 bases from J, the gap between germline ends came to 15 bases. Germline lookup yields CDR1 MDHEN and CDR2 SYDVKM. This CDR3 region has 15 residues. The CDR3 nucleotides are TGTGCCAGTTTTCGTTCAGGCCTAGCCAAAAACATTCAGTACTTC. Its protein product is CASFRSGLAKNIQYF.

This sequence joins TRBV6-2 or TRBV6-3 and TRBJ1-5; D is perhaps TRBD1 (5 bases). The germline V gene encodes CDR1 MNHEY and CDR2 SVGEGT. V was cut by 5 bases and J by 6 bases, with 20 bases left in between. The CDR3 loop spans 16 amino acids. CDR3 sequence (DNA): TGTGCCAGCAGTATGTATTTGCAGGGTAAGAGTCAGCCCCAGCATTTT. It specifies CASSMYLQGKSQPQHF.

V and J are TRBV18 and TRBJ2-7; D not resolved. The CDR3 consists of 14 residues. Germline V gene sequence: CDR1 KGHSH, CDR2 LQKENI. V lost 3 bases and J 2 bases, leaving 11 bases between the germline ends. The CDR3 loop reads CASSPGQAPYEQYF. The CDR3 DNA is TGTGCCAGCTCACCGGGCCAGGCCCCCTACGAGCAGTACTTC.

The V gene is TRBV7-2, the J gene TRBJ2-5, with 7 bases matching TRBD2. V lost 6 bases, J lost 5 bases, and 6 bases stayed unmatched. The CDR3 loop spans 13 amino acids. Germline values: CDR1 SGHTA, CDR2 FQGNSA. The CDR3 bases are TGTGCCAGCAGTCCCTGGGAGGGTGAGACCCAGTACTTC. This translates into CASSPWEGETQYF.

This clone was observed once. DNA for the CDR3: TGTGCCAGCAGCCCCGGGACAGGGGGCGCCTATGGCTACACCTTC. It yields the protein CASSPGTGGAYGYTF. The genes are TRBV7-3 and TRBJ1-2; TRBD1 matches at 12 bases. Looked up from germline, CDR1 is SGHTA and CDR2 is FQGTGA. The J segment lost 4 bases and the V segment lost 5 bases, leaving 5 bases of the junction unmatched. The CDR3 length is 15 residues. Based on the CDR3 plus reference TRBV7-3 and TRBJ1-2, the full variable domain is GAGVSQTPSNKVTEKGKYVELRCDPISGHTALYWYRQSLGQGPEFLIYFQGTGAADDSGLPNDRFFAVRPEGSVSTLKIQRTERGDSAVYLCASSPGTGGAYGYTFGSGTRLTVV.

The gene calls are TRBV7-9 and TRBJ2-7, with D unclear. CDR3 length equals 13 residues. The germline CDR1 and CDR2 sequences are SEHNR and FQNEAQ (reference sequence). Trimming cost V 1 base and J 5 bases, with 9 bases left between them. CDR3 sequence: CASSLGQFHEQYF. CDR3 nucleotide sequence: TGTGCCAGCAGCTTAGGCCAGTTCCACGAGCAGTACTTC.

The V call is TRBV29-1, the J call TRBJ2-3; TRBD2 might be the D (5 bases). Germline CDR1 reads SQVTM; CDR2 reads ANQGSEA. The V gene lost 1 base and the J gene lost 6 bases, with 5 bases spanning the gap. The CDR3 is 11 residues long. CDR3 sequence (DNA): TGCAGCGTTGAAGGGAGGGATACGCAGTATTTT. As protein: CSVEGRDTQYF.